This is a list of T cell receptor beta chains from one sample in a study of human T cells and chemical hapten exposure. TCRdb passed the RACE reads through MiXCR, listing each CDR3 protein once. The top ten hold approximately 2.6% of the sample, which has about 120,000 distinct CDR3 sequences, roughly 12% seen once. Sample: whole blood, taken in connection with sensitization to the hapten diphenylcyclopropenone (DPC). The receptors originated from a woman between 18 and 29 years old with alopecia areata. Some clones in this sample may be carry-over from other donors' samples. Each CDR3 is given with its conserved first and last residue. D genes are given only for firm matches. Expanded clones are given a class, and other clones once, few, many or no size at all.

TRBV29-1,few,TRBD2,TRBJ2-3,TGCAGCGTGGAAGGGACTAGCGGGGGCACAGATACGCAGTATTTT,CSVEGTSGGTDTQYF
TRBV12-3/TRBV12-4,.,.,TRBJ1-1,TGTGCCAGCAGTCCACAGGGCACTGAAGCTTTCTTT,CASSPQGTEAFF
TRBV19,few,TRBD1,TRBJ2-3,TGTGCCAGTAGTAGTTCAGGGGGCGCCCCGGATACGCAGTATTTT,CASSSSGGAPDTQYF
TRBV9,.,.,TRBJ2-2,TGTGCCAGCACCCAGACCGGGGAGCTGTTTTTT,CASTQTGELFF
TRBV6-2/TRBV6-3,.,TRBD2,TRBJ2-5,TGTGCCAGCAGTACTCACCTACTAGCGTCTCAAGAGACCCAGTACTTC,CASSTHLLASQETQYF
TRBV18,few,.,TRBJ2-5,TGTGCCAGCTCCCCCCGGTTATATGAGACCCAGTACTTC,CASSPRLYETQYF
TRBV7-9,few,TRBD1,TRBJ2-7,TGTGCCAGCAGCCGACAGGGGATCGGAGCCTACGAGCAGTACTTC,CASSRQGIGAYEQYF
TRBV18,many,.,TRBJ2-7,TGTGCCAGCTCACCTGAGAGGTACTACGAGCAGTACTTC,CASSPERYYEQYF
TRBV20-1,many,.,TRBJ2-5,TGCAGTGCTAGAGATCAGGCGGGACACCAAGAGACCCAGTACTTC,CSARDQAGHQETQYF
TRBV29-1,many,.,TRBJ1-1,TGCAGCGTTGAAGGGCGAGGCGGGAACACTGAAGCTTTCTTT,CSVEGRGGNTEAFF
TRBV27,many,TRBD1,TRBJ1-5,TGTGCCAGCAGTCTAACAGGGGCACAGCCCCAGCATTTT,CASSLTGAQPQHF
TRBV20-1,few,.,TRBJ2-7,TGCAGTGCTAGAAATCGGAACAGTACCTACGAGCAGTACTTC,CSARNRNSTYEQYF
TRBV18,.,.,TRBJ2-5,TGTGCCAGCTCACCGATTGACCTTAGGGAGACCCAGTACTTC,CASSPIDLRETQYF
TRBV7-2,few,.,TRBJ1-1,TGTGCCAGCAGCCAAGGGACGAACACTGAAGCTTTCTTT,CASSQGTNTEAFF
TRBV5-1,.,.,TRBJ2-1,TGCGCCAGCAGCTTTGGGCAGCAATACAATGAGCAGTTCTTC,CASSFGQQYNEQFF
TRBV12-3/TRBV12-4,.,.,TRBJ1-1,TGTGCCAGCAGTTTATTGGCCGTGAACACTGAAGCTTTCTTT,CASSLLAVNTEAFF
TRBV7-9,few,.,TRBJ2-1,TGTGCCAGCAGCTTGGTAGAGTACAATGAGCAGTTCTTC,CASSLVEYNEQFF
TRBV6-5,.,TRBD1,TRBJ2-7,TGTGCCAGCAGTTACCGCGGGACAGGGTCCTACGAGCAGTACTTC,CASSYRGTGSYEQYF
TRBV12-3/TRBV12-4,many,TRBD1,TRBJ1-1,TGTGCCAGCGGTGGGACAGCCAACACTGAAGCTTTCTTT,CASGGTANTEAFF
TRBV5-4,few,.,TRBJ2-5,TGTGCCAGCAGCTTGCGGGACTGGAAAGAGACCCAGTACTTC,CASSLRDWKETQYF
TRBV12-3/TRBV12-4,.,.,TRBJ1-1,TGTGCCAGCAGCCTAAGGGTAGGGACTGAAGCTTTCTTT,CASSLRVGTEAFF
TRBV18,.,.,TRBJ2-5,TGTGCCAGCTCACGGAACAGGGGAGGGCAAGAGACCCAGTACTTC,CASSRNRGGQETQYF
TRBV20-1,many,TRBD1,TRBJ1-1,TGCAGTGCAACCACAGGGGAATCGAACACTGAAGCTTTCTTT,CSATTGESNTEAFF
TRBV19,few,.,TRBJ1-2,TGTGCCAGTAGTATTATGGCCCGGGGACGGTCTAACTATGGCTACACCTTC,CASSIMARGRSNYGYTF
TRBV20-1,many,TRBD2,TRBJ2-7,TGCAGTGCTACAGGCGGGCGGGGGTTCTCCTACGAGCAGTACTTC,CSATGGRGFSYEQYF
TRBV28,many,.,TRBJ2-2,TGTGCCAGCAGGTGGCCTCCGGGAGCCTACACCGGGGAGCTGTTTTTT,CASRWPPGAYTGELFF
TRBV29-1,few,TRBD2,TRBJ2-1,TGCAGCGTTGGCGGGGGGGACTACAATGAGCAGTTCTTC,CSVGGGDYNEQFF
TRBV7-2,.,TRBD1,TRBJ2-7,TGTGCCAGCAGACGGGACAGGTCGACTTACGAGCAGTATTTC,CASRRDRSTYEQYF
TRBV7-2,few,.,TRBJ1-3,TGTGCCAGCAGCTTAGTTCCCCGGGGCTCTGGAAACACCATATATTTT,CASSLVPRGSGNTIYF
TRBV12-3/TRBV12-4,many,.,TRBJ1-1,TGTGCCAGCAGTTTATGGGGGCTTGAAGCTTTCTTT,CASSLWGLEAFF
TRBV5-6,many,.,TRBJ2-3,TGTGCCAGCAGCTTGGTGACCCTCCGAGATACGCAGTATTTT,CASSLVTLRDTQYF
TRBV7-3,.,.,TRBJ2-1,TGTGCCAGCAGCTTACAGGGGCTGGACGATGAGCAGTTCTTC,CASSLQGLDDEQFF
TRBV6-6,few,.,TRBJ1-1,TGTGCCAGCAGCCCCCTGGGGCAGTCGAACACTGAAGCTTTCTTT,CASSPLGQSNTEAFF
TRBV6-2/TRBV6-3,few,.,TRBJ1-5,TGTGCCAGCAGACATAGCAATCAGCCCCAGCATTTT,CASRHSNQPQHF
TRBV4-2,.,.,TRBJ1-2,TGTGCCAGCAGCCAAGATAGAGCAGGGGATGGCTATGGCTACACCTTC,CASSQDRAGDGYGYTF
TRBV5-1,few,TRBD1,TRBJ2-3,TGCGCCAGCAGCTTGATAGGACAGGGGACAGATACGCAGTATTTT,CASSLIGQGTDTQYF
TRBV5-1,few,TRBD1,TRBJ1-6,TGCGCCAGCAGCTCAAGACAGGGGGGAGGTTCACCCCTCCACTTT,CASSSRQGGGSPLHF
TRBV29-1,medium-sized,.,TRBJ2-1,TGCAGCGCTGGGATAGAAGAGTTGTACAATGAGCAGTTCTTC,CSAGIEELYNEQFF
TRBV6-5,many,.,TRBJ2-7,TGTGCCAGCAGTTACCGGACAAGTTCCTACGAGCAGTACTTC,CASSYRTSSYEQYF
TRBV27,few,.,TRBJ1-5,TGTGCCAGCAGTTTACAGGGTGACAATCAGCCCCAGCATTTT,CASSLQGDNQPQHF
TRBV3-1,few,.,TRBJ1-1,TGTGCCAGCAGCCAAGAAAGAGACACTGAAGCTTTCTTT,CASSQERDTEAFF
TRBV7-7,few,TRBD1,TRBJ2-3,TGTGCCAGCAGCGAAACAGGGGGCGAGGATACGCAGTATTTT,CASSETGGEDTQYF
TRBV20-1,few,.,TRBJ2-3,TGCAGTGCTAGAGAGATAGGTTCCAGCACAGATACGCAGTATTTT,CSAREIGSSTDTQYF
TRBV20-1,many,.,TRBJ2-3,TGCAGTGCTAGAGTGGGAAAGACTCCTCCCGGGCAGTATTTT,CSARVGKTPPGQYF
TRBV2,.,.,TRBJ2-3,TGTGCCAGCATCCCCGCACGGTACACAGATACGCAGTATTTT,CASIPARYTDTQYF
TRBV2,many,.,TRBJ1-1,TGTGCCAGAGGGGATGGGAGTGACTGGACTGAAGCTTTCTTT,CARGDGSDWTEAFF
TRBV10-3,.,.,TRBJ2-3,TGTGCCATCAGTGATGGCCTAACAGATACGCAGTATTTT,CAISDGLTDTQYF
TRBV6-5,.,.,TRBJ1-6,TGTGCCAGCGGGTCTGAGGGGCTAGGCTCACCCCTCCACTTT,CASGSEGLGSPLHF
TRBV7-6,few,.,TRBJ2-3,TGTGCCAGCAGCTTAGCGGGGAGCGGGCGTCGCACAGATACGCAGTATTTT,CASSLAGSGRRTDTQYF
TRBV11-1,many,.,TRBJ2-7,TGTGCCAGCAGCCGCAGTGGGGCTGTCGTGGACGAGCAGTACTTC,CASSRSGAVVDEQYF
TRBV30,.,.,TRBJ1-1,TGTGCCTGGAGTGCGCCGGGCTACACTGAAGCTTTCTTT,CAWSAPGYTEAFF
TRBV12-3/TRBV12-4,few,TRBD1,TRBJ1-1,TGTGCCAGCAGCCACAATGACAGGGGCACTGAAGCTTTCTTT,CASSHNDRGTEAFF
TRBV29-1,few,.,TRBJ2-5,TGCAGCGTTGGTAGGGTCCAAGAGACCCAGTACTTC,CSVGRVQETQYF
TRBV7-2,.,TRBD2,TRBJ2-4,TGTGCCAGCAGCTTAGAAGGGACTAGCAGAAACATTCAGTACTTC,CASSLEGTSRNIQYF
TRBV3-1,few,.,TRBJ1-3,TGTGCCAGCAGCCAAGGTTCATATGACACCATATATTTT,CASSQGSYDTIYF
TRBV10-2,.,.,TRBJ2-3,TGCGCCAGCAGTGGTGGCTTACCGGATACGCAGTATTTT,CASSGGLPDTQYF
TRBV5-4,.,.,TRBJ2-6,TGTGCCAGCAGCTTGTTTGCAGGCCACTCTGGGGCCAACGTCCTGACTTTC,CASSLFAGHSGANVLTF
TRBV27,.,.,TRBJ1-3,TGTGCCAGCAGTTTATCGAGAGGGTCTGGAAACACCATATATTTT,CASSLSRGSGNTIYF
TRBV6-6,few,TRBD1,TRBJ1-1,TGTGCCAGCAGTTATATCAGTGGCTTGTTAATGTCAGGGGGCAGGAACACTGAAGCTTTCTTT,CASSYISGLLMSGGRNTEAFF